The rows below give T cell receptor beta chains drawn from one sample of a study of a mutant IDH1 vaccine in newly diagnosed glioma. TCRdb keeps only in-frame clones here, not all; method: immunoSEQ multiplex PCR. Among around 41,000 clones listed, 80% to 90% were seen once. These receptors are not linked to any known antigen. This specimen consisted of PBMCs, obtained from a glioma patient whose treatment included an IDH1 peptide vaccine. These receptors all stem from a middle-aged man with glioma. CDR3s include the opening cysteine and the closing phenylalanine or tryptophan. D genes are given only for firm matches. Size is omitted from some rows. Given values are once, few, many or a class for expanded clones.

clone_size | j_call | d_call | v_call | cdr3_aa | cdr3_nt
. | TRBJ2-5 | TRBD2 | TRBV9 | CASSGGGRETQYF | TGTGCCAGCAGCGGCGGGGGGCGCGAGACCCAGTACTTC
few | TRBJ2-5 | TRBD2 | TRBV7-9 | CASSLAGGFRETQYF | TGTGCCAGCAGCTTAGCGGGGGGGTTCAGAGAGACCCAGTACTTC
. | TRBJ1-2 | . | TRBV7-9 | CAGTGAAIPQGYGYTF | TGTGCCGGTACCGGTGCGGCTATTCCTCAGGGCTATGGCTACACCTTC
few | TRBJ2-2 | TRBD1 | TRBV6-4 | CASSVRTGGYNTGELFF | TGTGCCAGCAGTGTTCGGACAGGGGGTTACAACACCGGGGAGCTGTTTTTT
. | TRBJ2-3 | . | TRBV18 | CASSHTDTQYF | TGTGCCAGCTCACACACAGATACGCAGTATTTT
. | TRBJ2-5 | . | TRBV7-2 | CASSWVPAEQETQYF | TGTGCCAGCAGCTGGGTACCGGCAGAGCAAGAGACCCAGTACTTC
. | TRBJ1-1 | . | TRBV5-1 | CASSLFAGNTEAFF | TGCGCCAGCAGCTTGTTTGCAGGGAACACTGAAGCTTTCTTT
. | TRBJ2-6 | . | TRBV21-1 | CASSNSRDSGANVLTF | TGTGCCAGCAGCAACAGCCGGGACTCTGGGGCCAACGTCCTGACTTTC
once | TRBJ2-1 | TRBD2 | TRBV19 | CASSISYGGEQFF | TGTGCCAGTAGTATATCATACGGGGGGGAGCAGTTCTTC
. | TRBJ1-1 | . | TRBV5-1 | CASSPGTGNTEAFF | TGCGCCAGCAGCCCCGGGACGGGCAACACTGAAGCTTTCTTT
. | TRBJ2-7 | TRBD1 | TRBV28 | CASSFGTGGFHEQYF | TGTGCCAGCAGTTTCGGGACAGGGGGGTTCCACGAGCAGTACTTC
. | TRBJ1-1 | . | TRBV6-5 | CASSRDSEAEAFF | TGTGCCAGCAGCCGGGACTCTGAGGCTGAAGCTTTCTTT
. | TRBJ2-1 | TRBD2 | TRBV29-1 | CSVAIAGRNYNEQFF | TGCAGCGTAGCTATAGCGGGAAGGAACTACAATGAGCAGTTCTTC
. | TRBJ2-2 | . | TRBV6-6 | CASLRGSGTGELFF | TGTGCCAGCCTTAGGGGGAGTGGCACCGGGGAGCTGTTTTTT
. | TRBJ2-3 | . | TRBV28 | CASSIPSTDTQYF | TGTGCCAGCAGCATCCCTTCCACAGATACGCAGTATTTT
. | TRBJ2-7 | . | TRBV7-9 | CASSFSLAYEQYF | TGTGCCAGCAGCTTTTCGTTGGCATACGAGCAGTACTTC
. | TRBJ1-5 | . | TRBV6-5 | CASSPTAGNGQPQHF | TGTGCCAGCAGCCCCACAGCAGGGAACGGTCAGCCCCAGCATTTT
. | TRBJ1-5 | TRBD1 | TRBV27 | CASSLSGGPRPQHF | TGTGCCAGCAGTTTATCAGGGGGCCCCCGGCCCCAGCATTTT
. | TRBJ2-3 | TRBD2 | TRBV5-6 | CASSLEAGADTQYF | TGTGCCAGCAGCTTGGAGGCGGGAGCGGATACGCAGTATTTT
once | TRBJ2-1 | TRBD2 | TRBV6-6 | CASRPTSGGNNEQFF | TGTGCCAGCAGACCTACTAGCGGGGGAAACAATGAGCAGTTCTTC
. | TRBJ2-4 | TRBD2 | TRBV14 | CASSQDPLADRHKNIQYF | TGTGCCAGCAGCCAAGATCCACTAGCGGATCGTCATAAAAACATTCAGTACTTC
. | TRBJ2-3 | TRBD2 | TRBV5-4 | CASSLGLAGGNTDTQYF | TGTGCCAGCAGCTTGGGACTAGCGGGAGGAAACACAGATACGCAGTATTTT